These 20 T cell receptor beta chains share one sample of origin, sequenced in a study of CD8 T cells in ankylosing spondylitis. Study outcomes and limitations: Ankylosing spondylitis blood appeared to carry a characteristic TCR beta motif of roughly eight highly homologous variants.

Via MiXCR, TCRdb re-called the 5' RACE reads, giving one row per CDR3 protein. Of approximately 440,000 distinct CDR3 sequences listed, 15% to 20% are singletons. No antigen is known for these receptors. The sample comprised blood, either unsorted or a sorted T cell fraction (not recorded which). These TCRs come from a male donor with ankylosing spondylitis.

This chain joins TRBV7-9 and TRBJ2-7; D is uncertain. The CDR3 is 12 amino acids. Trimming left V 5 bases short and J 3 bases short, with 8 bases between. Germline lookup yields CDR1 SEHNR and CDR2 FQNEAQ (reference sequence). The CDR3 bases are TGTGCCAGCAGCCCGGCCGACTACGAGCAGTACTTC. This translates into CASSPADYEQYF.

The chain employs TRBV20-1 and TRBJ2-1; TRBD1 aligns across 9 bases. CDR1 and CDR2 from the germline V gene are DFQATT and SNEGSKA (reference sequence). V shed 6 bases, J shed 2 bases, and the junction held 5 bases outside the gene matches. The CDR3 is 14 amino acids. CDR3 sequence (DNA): TGCAGTGCGCCCGGGACAGGGCCCTACAATGAGCAGTTCTTC. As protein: CSAPGTGPYNEQFF.

As DNA, the CDR3 is TGTGCCGGTGGCGGGACAGCTTATTCACCCCTCCACTTT. It translates to CAGGGTAYSPLHF. The V gene is TRBV7-9, the J gene TRBJ1-6, with 7 bases fitting TRBD1. Germline lookup yields CDR1 SEHNR and CDR2 FQNEAQ (reference sequence). J lost 8 bases, V lost 11 bases, and 9 bases had no gene match. CDR3 size: 13 residues.

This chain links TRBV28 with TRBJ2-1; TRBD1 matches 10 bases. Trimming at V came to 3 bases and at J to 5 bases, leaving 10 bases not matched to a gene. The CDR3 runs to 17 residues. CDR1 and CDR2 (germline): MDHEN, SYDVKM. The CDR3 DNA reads TGTGCCAGCAGTTTGAGGATGAGGGACAGGGGAGACAATGAGCAGTTCTTC. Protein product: CASSLRMRDRGDNEQFF.

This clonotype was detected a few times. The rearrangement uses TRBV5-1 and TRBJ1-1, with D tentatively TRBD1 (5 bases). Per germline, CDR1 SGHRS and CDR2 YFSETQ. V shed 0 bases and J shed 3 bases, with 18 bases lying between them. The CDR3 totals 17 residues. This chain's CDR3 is CASSLVVGGGLYTEAFF. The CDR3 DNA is TGCGCCAGCAGCTTGGTGGTTGGCGGGGGGTTGTACACTGAAGCTTTCTTT.

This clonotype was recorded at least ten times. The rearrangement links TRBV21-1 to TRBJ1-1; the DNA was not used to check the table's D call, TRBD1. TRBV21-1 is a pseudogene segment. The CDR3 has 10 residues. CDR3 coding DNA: TGTGCCAGCACCCCAGGGAAAGCTTTCTTT. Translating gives CASTPGKAFF.

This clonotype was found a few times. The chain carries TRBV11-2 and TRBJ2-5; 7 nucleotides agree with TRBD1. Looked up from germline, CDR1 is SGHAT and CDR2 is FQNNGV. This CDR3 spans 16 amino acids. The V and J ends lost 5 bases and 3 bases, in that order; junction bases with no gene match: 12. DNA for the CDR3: TGTGCCAGCAGCCCGGCGCACAGGGGAATAAAAGAGACCCAGTACTTC. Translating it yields CASSPAHRGIKETQYF. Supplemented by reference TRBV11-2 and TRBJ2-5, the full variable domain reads EAGVAQSPRYKIIEKRQSVAFWCNPISGHATLYWYQQILGQGPKLLIQFQNNGVVDDSQLPKDRFSAERLKGVDSTLKIQPAKLEDSAVYLCASSPAHRGIKETQYFGPGTRLLVL.

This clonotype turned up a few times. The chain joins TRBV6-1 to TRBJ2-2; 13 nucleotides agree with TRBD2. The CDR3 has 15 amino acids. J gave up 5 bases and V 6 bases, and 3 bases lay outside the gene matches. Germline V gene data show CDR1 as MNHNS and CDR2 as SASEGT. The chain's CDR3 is CASRPGLAGTGELFF. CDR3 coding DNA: TGTGCCAGCAGACCGGGACTAGCGGGAACCGGGGAGCTGTTTTTT.

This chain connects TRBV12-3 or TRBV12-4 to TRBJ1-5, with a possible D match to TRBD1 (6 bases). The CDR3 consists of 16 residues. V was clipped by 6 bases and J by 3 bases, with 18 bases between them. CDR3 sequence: CASSPGGGLTNQPQHF. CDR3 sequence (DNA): TGTGCCAGCAGCCCCGGGGGGGGGCTGACCAATCAGCCCCAGCATTTT.

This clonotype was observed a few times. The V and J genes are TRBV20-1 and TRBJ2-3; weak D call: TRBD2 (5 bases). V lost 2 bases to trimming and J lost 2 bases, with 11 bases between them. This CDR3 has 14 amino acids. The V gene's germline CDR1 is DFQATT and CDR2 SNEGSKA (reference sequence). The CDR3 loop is CSARTRLNTDTQYF. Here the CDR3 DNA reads TGCAGTGCTAGAACTAGACTTAACACAGATACGCAGTATTTT.

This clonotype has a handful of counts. The CDR3 DNA reads TGTGCCAGCGGAGCTAGAACCTACAATGAGCAGTTCTTC. Amino acids: CASGARTYNEQFF. This rearrangement joins TRBV3-1 to TRBJ2-1, with D hard to call. Germline V gene lookup returns CDR1 LGHDT and CDR2 YNNKEL (reference sequence). The CDR3 is 13 residues long. V gave up 8 bases and J gave up 2 bases, with 10 bases separating them.

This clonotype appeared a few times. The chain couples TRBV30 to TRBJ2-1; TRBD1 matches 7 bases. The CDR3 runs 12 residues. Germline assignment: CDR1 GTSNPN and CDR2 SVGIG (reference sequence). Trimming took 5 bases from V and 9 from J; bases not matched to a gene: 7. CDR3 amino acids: CAWSTGRIEQFF. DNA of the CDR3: TGTGCCTGGTCGACAGGGCGGATTGAGCAGTTCTTC. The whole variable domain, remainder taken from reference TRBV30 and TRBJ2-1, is SQTIHQWPATLVQPVGSPLSLECTVEGTSNPNLYWYRQAAGRGLQLLFYSVGIGQISSEVPQNLSASRPQDRQFILSSKKLLLSDSGFYLCAWSTGRIEQFFGPGTRLTVL.

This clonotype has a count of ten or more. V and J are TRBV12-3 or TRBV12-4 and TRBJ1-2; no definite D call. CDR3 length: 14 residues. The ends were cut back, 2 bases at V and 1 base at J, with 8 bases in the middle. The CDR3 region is CASSLFGNNYGYTF. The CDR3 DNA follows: TGTGCCAGCAGTTTATTCGGGAATAACTATGGCTACACCTTC.

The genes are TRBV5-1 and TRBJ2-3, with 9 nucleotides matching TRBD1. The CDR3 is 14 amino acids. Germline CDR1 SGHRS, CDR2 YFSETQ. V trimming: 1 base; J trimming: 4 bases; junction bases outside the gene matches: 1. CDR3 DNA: TGCGCCAGCAGCTTGACAGGGGGCCCAGATACGCAGTATTTT. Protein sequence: CASSLTGGPDTQYF.

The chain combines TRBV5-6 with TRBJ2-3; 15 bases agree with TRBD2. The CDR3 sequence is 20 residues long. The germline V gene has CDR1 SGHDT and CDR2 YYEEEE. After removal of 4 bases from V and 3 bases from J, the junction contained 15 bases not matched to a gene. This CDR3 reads CASSTPGLAGGQRVTDTQYF. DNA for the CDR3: TGTGCCAGCAGCACTCCGGGACTAGCGGGGGGCCAACGTGTGACAGATACGCAGTATTTT.

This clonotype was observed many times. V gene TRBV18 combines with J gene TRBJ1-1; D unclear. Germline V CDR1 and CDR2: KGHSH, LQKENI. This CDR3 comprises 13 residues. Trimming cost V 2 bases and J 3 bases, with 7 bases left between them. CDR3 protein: CASSPDRDTEAFF. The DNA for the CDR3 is TGTGCCAGCTCACCAGACCGGGACACTGAAGCTTTCTTT.

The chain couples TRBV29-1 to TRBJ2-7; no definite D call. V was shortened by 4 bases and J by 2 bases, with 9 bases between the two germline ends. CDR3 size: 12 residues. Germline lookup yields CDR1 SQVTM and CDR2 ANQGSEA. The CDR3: CSVGLGTYEQYF. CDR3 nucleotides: TGCAGCGTTGGGTTGGGGACCTACGAGCAGTACTTC.

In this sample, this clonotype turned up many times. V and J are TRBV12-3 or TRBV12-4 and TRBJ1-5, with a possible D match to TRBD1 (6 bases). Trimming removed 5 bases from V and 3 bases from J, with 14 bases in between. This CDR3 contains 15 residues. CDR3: CASSLMDRYNQPQHF. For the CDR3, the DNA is TGTGCCAGCAGTCTGATGGACAGATACAATCAGCCCCAGCATTTT.

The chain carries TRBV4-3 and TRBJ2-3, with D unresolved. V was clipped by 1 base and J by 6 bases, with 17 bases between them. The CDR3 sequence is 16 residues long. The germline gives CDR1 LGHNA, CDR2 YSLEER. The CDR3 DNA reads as TGCGCCAGCAGCCAAGTTAACCCCAATTCTGGTGATACGCAGTATTTT. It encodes CASSQVNPNSGDTQYF.

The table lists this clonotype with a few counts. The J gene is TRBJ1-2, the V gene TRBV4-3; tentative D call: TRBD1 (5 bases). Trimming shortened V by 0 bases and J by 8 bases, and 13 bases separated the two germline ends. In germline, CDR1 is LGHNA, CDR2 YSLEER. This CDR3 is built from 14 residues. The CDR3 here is CASSQESGTGGYTF. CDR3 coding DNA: TGCGCCAGCAGCCAAGAGTCGGGGACTGGGGGCTACACCTTC.